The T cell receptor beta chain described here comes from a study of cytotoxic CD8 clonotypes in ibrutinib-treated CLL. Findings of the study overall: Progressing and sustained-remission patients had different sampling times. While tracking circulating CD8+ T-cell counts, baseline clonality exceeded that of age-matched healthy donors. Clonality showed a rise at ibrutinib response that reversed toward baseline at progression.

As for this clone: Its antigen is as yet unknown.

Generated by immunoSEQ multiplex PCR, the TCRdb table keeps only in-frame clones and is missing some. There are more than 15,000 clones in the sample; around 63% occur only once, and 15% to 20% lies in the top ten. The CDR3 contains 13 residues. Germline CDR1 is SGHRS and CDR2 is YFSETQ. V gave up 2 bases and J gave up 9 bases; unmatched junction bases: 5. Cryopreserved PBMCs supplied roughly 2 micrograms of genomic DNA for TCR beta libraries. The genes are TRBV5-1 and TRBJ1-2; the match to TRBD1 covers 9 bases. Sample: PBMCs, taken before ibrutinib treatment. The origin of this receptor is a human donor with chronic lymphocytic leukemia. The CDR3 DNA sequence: TGCGCCAGCAGCTTCGGACAGGGGATGAGCTACACCTTC. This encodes CASSFGQGMSYTF.